This passage covers 27 T cell receptor beta chains from one sample sequenced in a study of technical replicates of blood from several donors. The protocol was immunoSEQ multiplex PCR, while the TCRdb copy is restricted to in-frame clones and leaves out a portion. Counted here are under 95,000 clones, about 94% occurring once; the ten biggest clones make up 0.25%. The sequenced sample was T cells isolated from PBMCs. The receptors were gathered from a human donor in good health.

The chain joins TRBV19 to TRBJ1-1; 8 positions agree with TRBD1. J was trimmed by 1 base and V by 6 bases; bases with no gene match: 7. The germline gives CDR1 LNHDA, CDR2 SQIVND (reference sequence). The CDR3 is 15 residues long. The CDR3 bases are TGTGCCAGTAGGCTCTGGACAGGGAGGAACACTGAAGCTTTCTTT. As protein: CASRLWTGRNTEAFF. Combining the CDR3 with reference TRBV19 and TRBJ1-1 gives the whole variable domain DGGITQSPKYLFRKEGQNVTLSCEQNLNHDAMYWYRQDPGQGLRLIYYSQIVNDFQKGDIAEGYSVSREKKESFPLTVTSAQKNPTAFYLCASRLWTGRNTEAFFGQGTRLTVV.

The chain joins TRBV28 to TRBJ2-7, with 8 bases identical to TRBD2. CDR3 size: 13 residues. Germline CDR1 reads MDHEN; CDR2 reads SYDVKM. V was pared by 8 bases and J by 2 bases, with 5 bases of the junction left unmatched. CDR3 in DNA: TGTGCCAGCTATGGAGCGGGAGCCTACGAGCAGTACTTC. This sequence encodes CASYGAGAYEQYF.

The genes are TRBV27 and TRBJ2-5; 12 bases align to TRBD2. The CDR3 is 16 residues long. J was trimmed by 6 bases and V by 4 bases; bases with no gene match: 9. In germline, CDR1 is MNHEY, CDR2 SMNVEV (reference sequence). CDR3 loop: CASSSRLAGDYKTQYF. CDR3 sequence (DNA): TGTGCCAGCAGTTCAAGACTAGCGGGGGACTATAAGACCCAGTACTTC.

The chain employs TRBV6-5 and TRBJ1-1; perhaps TRBD1 as D (5 bases). V gave up 0 bases and J gave up 3 bases, with 8 bases separating them. Germline-derived CDR1 and CDR2 are MNHEY and SVGAGI. The CDR3 contains 14 residues. CDR3: CASSYSMGHTEAFF. CDR3 bases: TGTGCCAGCAGTTACTCGATGGGGCACACTGAAGCTTTCTTT.

In nucleotides, the CDR3 is TGCGCCAGCCACCGCGGCAGGAGGGAGGACGATGAAAAACTGTTTTTT. Translation gives CASHRGRREDDEKLFF. The chain employs TRBV5-1 and TRBJ1-4, with unresolved D. The CDR3 has 16 amino acids. Deletions cut 7 bases from V and 6 bases from J, with 22 bases between. CDR1 is SGHRS, CDR2 YFSETQ, per germline.

The V gene is TRBV28, the J gene TRBJ2-3; no clear D. Deletions cut 8 bases from V and 5 bases from J, with 14 bases between. Germline V gene data show CDR1 as MDHEN and CDR2 as SYDVKM. CDR3 length equals 13 residues. The DNA of the CDR3 is TGTGCCAGCGGTGCCCTATATGTAGATACGCAGTATTTT. Translating gives CASGALYVDTQYF.

The chain is built from TRBV5-5 and TRBJ1-2; unclear D gene. The CDR3 runs to 13 residues. From germline, CDR1 is SGHKS and CDR2 YYEKEE (reference sequence). Trimming cost V 0 bases and J 10 bases, with 13 bases left between them. The CDR3 DNA sequence: TGTGCCAGCAGCTTGGTTTTTCGAGATGACTACACCTTC. Protein product: CASSLVFRDDYTF.

This chain uses TRBV28 with TRBJ1-3; D gene unclear. Trimming removed 3 bases from V and 4 bases from J, with 10 bases in between. CDR1 is MDHEN and CDR2 is SYDVKM in the germline V gene. The CDR3 is made up of 14 amino acids. The CDR3 sequence is CASSFWAEGNTIYF. CDR3 in DNA: TGTGCCAGCAGTTTTTGGGCCGAAGGAAACACCATATATTTT.

The genes are TRBV11-1 and TRBJ2-7, with 9 positions matching TRBD1. The CDR3 is 13 amino acids. The ends lost 5 bases at V and 9 bases at J; junction bases unmatched: 8. From germline, CDR1 is SGHAT and CDR2 FQDESV (reference sequence). This CDR3 is CASSPGTGGGQYF. The CDR3 nucleotides are TGTGCCAGCAGCCCCGGAACAGGGGGCGGGCAGTACTTC.

The chain recombines TRBV9 with TRBJ2-3; TRBD2 matches 7 bases. Germline CDR1 SGDLS, CDR2 YYNGEE. This CDR3 contains 17 residues. V dropped 0 bases and J dropped 3; count of bases not matched to a gene: 10. This CDR3 is CASSVAVRGGGTDTQYF. The CDR3 DNA follows: TGTGCCAGCAGCGTAGCGGTCCGCGGGGGAGGGACAGATACGCAGTATTTT.

The rearrangement links TRBV10-3 to TRBJ2-7; 7 nucleotides line up with TRBD1. Per the germline V gene, CDR1 is ENHRY and CDR2 is SYGVKD. The J segment lost 3 bases and the V segment lost 3 bases, leaving 5 bases of the junction unmatched. The CDR3 is 14 residues long. The CDR3 nucleotides are TGTGCCATCAGTGAACAGACAGGGAACTACGAGCAGTACTTC. Its protein product is CAISEQTGNYEQYF.

The rearrangement uses TRBV10-3 and TRBJ1-3; D is possibly TRBD1 (5 bases). Trimming pared 8 bases from V and 0 bases from J, leaving 8 bases between. CDR1 is ENHRY, CDR2 SYGVKD, per germline. The CDR3 length is 13 residues. CDR3 sequence (DNA): TGTGCCATCGGGGGGTTCTCTGGAAACACCATATATTTT. Its protein product is CAIGGFSGNTIYF.

V is TRBV5-1 and J is TRBJ1-1; 8 bases are a match to TRBD1. There are 15 residues in the CDR3. Per the germline V gene, CDR1 is SGHRS and CDR2 is YFSETQ. V was pared by 2 bases and J by 0 bases, with 3 bases of the junction left unmatched. CDR3 residues: CASSLRQGLNTEAFF. Here the CDR3 DNA reads TGCGCCAGCAGCTTACGACAGGGGTTGAACACTGAAGCTTTCTTT.

With respect to this clone: The junction differs from germline at one of its ends, possibly a read error. The chain employs TRBV7-9 and TRBJ2-1; no firm D call. Germline V gene sequence: CDR1 SEHNR, CDR2 FQNEAQ (reference sequence). The CDR3 covers 13 residues. The CDR3 region is CASSLPSSNEQFF. The DNA for the CDR3 is TGTGCCAGCAGCTTACCGTCCTCCAATGAGCAGTTCTTC.

The chain uses TRBV19 and TRBJ1-6, with TRBD1 identical over 7 bases. V gave up 6 bases and J gave up 9 bases; unmatched junction bases: 11. Germline CDR1 is LNHDA and CDR2 is SQIVND (reference sequence). There are 15 residues in the CDR3. The DNA for the CDR3 is TGTGCCAGTAGCCTGGCGACAGGGTCGGGTTCACCCCTCCACTTT. Its protein product is CASSLATGSGSPLHF.

This chain uses TRBV13 with TRBJ2-7, with TRBD1 matching over 7 bases. The trim removed 4 bases at V and 6 bases at J, leaving 12 bases unmatched. Germline CDR1 and CDR2: PRHDT and FYEKMQ (reference sequence). This CDR3 has 15 residues. The DNA for the CDR3 is TGTGCCAGCAGCTCGGAAATAACAGGGGCGATCGAGCAGTACTTC. Its protein is CASSSEITGAIEQYF.

This clone appeared a single time. The CDR3 loop reads CASSWTKGTGISRGNQPQHF. CDR3 nucleotides: TGTGCCAGCAGCTGGACCAAAGGGACAGGGATTTCTCGTGGCAATCAGCCCCAGCATTTT. This sequence joins TRBV5-8 and TRBJ1-5, with 9 bases that match TRBD1. With V trimmed by 3 bases and J by 2 bases, 18 bases remained unmatched. Germline V CDR1 and CDR2: SGHTS, YDEGEE. The CDR3 has 20 amino acids. Looking up the rest from reference TRBV5-8 and TRBJ1-5 gives the full variable domain: EAGVTQSPTHLIKTRGQQATLRCSPISGHTSVYWYQQALGLGLQFLLWYDEGEERNRGNFPPRFSGRQFPNYSSELNVNALELEDSALYLCASSWTKGTGISRGNQPQHFGDGTRLSIL.

The chain carries TRBV29-1 and TRBJ2-5; D might be TRBD2 (5 bases). Trimming left V 7 bases short and J 3 bases short, with 15 bases between. CDR1 SQVTM and CDR2 ANQGSEA come from the germline V gene. The CDR3 consists of 13 residues. CDR3 coding DNA: TGCAGCGCCGGACCGTCCGGGAAAGAGACCCAGTACTTC. Its translation: CSAGPSGKETQYF. Full variable domain (remainder filled in from reference TRBV29-1 and TRBJ2-5): SAVISQKPSRDICQRGTSLTIQCQVDSQVTMMFWYRQQPGQSLTLIATANQGSEATYESGFVIDKFPISRPNLTFSTLTVSNMSPEDSSIYLCSAGPSGKETQYFGPGTRLLVL.

V is TRBV15 and J is TRBJ2-3; 7 bases map to TRBD2. CDR3 size: 15 residues. CDR1 LNHNV and CDR2 YYDKDF come from the germline V gene (reference sequence). V lost 0 bases and J lost 4; bases outside the gene matches: 4. Here the CDR3 reads CATSRDRRGADTQYF. The CDR3 DNA reads TGTGCCACCAGCAGAGACAGACGGGGGGCAGATACGCAGTATTTT.

This chain uses TRBV4-1 with TRBJ2-5, with no clear D. Per germline, CDR1 MGHRA and CDR2 YSYEKL. Trimming shortened V by 3 bases and J by 4 bases, and 12 bases separated the two germline ends. The CDR3 extends over 14 amino acids. The CDR3 protein is CASSQADMPETQYF. CDR3 sequence (DNA): TGCGCCAGCAGCCAGGCAGACATGCCAGAGACCCAGTACTTC.

The chain links TRBV2 to TRBJ1-4; 8 nucleotides agree with TRBD1. V trimming: 4 bases; J trimming: 8 bases; junction bases outside the gene matches: 9. Germline V gives CDR1 SNHLY, CDR2 FYNNEI. The CDR3 is 15 residues long. Here the CDR3 reads CASSVDQGAREKLFF. In DNA form, the CDR3 reads TGTGCCAGCAGTGTGGATCAGGGGGCGAGAGAAAAACTGTTTTTT.

J is TRBJ2-1 and V is TRBV18; D call uncertain. Per germline, CDR1 KGHSH and CDR2 LQKENI. CDR3 size: 13 residues. The V and J ends lost 1 base and 7 bases respectively, with 8 bases between them. The CDR3 coding sequence is TGTGCCAGCTCACCACTTGTGGAGAATGAGCAGTTCTTC. It yields the protein CASSPLVENEQFF.

This clone was recorded only once. The V and J genes are TRBV7-6 and TRBJ2-7, with D possibly TRBD2 on 5 matching bases. The CDR3 extends over 13 amino acids. Germline lookup yields CDR1 SGHVS and CDR2 FNYEAQ. Trimming pared 2 bases from V and 6 bases from J, leaving 11 bases between. CDR3 sequence reads: CASSLLAGAEQYF. The CDR3 coding sequence is TGTGCCAGCAGCTTACTGGCGGGCGCCGAGCAGTACTTC.

V gene TRBV6-4 combines with J gene TRBJ2-2; D remains ambiguous. The CDR3 length is 14 residues. CDR1 MRHNA and CDR2 SNTAGT come from the germline V gene. Deletions cut 3 bases from V and 3 bases from J, with 8 bases between. Written as DNA, the CDR3 is TGTGCCAGCAGTGAGCAGACTCACACCGGGGAGCTGTTTTTT. Its translation is CASSEQTHTGELFF.

This clone was seen once. The genes are TRBV11-1 and TRBJ2-3; 9 bases align to TRBD2. Germline V CDR1 and CDR2: SGHAT, FQDESV (reference sequence). V lost 6 bases and J lost 2; bases outside the gene matches: 9. The CDR3 runs to 16 residues. The CDR3 bases are TGTGCCAGCAGACCAAGGCGGGGGGGATACACAGATACGCAGTATTTT. Its protein product is CASRPRRGGYTDTQYF.

This chain connects TRBV5-1 to TRBJ2-1; 7 nucleotides line up with TRBD2. The germline V gene encodes CDR1 SGHRS and CDR2 YFSETQ. The CDR3 sequence is 20 residues long. Trimming cost V 1 base and J 4 bases; bases outside gene matches: 20. CDR3 coding DNA: TGCGCCAGCAGCTTGATTCGGTCTGGGCTAGCGCGCGGGGGATACAATGAGCAGTTCTTC. This codes for CASSLIRSGLARGGYNEQFF.

The genes are TRBV28 and TRBJ2-7; TRBD2 matches 9 bases. V dropped 3 bases and J dropped 2; count of bases not matched to a gene: 2. Germline V gives CDR1 MDHEN, CDR2 SYDVKM. CDR3 length equals 14 residues. The CDR3 loop is CASSFGGRAYEQYF. The DNA for the CDR3 is TGTGCCAGCAGTTTCGGCGGGAGGGCCTACGAGCAGTACTTC.